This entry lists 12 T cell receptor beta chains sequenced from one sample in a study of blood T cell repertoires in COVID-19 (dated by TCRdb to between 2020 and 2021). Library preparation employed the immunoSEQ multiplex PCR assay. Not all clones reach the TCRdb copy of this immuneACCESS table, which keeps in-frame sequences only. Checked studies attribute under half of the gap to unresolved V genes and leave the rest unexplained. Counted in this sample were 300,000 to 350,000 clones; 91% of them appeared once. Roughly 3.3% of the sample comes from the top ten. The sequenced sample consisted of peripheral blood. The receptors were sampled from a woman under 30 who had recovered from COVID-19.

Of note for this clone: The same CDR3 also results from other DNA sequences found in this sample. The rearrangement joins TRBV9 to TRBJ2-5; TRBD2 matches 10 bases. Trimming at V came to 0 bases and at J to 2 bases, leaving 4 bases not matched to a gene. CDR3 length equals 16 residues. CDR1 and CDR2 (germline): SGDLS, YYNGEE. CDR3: CASSVVASGGQETQYF. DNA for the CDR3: TGTGCCAGCAGCGTAGTCGCTAGCGGGGGACAAGAGACCCAGTACTTC.

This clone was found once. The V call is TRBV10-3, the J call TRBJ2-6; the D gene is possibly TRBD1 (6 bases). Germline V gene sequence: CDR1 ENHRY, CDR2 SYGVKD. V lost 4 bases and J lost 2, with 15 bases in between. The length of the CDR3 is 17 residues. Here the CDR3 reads CAISGTPQGAGANVLTF. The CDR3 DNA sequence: TGTGCCATCAGTGGGACACCACAGGGCGCTGGGGCCAACGTCCTGACTTTC.

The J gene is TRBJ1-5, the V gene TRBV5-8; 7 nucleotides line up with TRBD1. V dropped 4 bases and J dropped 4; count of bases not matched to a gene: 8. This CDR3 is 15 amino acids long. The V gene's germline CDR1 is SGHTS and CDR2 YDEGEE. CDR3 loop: CASSPDGTVNQPQHF. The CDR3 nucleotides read TGTGCCAGCAGCCCGGACGGGACAGTGAATCAGCCCCAGCATTTT.

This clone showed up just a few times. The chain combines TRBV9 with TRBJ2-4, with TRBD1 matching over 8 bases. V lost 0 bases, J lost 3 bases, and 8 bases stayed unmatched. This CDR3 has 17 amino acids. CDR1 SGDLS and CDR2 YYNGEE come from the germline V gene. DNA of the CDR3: TGTGCCAGCAGCGTAGTGGCAGGGGGCGCAGGCAAAAACATTCAGTACTTC. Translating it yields CASSVVAGGAGKNIQYF. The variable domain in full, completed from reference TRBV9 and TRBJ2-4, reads DSGVTQTPKHLITATGQRVTLRCSPRSGDLSVYWYQQSLDQGLQFLIQYYNGEERAKGNILERFSAQQFPDLHSELNLSSLELGDSALYFCASSVVAGGAGKNIQYFGAGTRLSVL.

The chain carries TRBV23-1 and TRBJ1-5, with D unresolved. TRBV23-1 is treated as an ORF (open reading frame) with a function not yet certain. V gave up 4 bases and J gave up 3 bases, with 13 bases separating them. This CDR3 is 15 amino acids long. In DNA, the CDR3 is TGCGCCAGCAGTCTCGACGGGATACTCAATCAGCCCCAGCATTTT. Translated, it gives CASSLDGILNQPQHF.

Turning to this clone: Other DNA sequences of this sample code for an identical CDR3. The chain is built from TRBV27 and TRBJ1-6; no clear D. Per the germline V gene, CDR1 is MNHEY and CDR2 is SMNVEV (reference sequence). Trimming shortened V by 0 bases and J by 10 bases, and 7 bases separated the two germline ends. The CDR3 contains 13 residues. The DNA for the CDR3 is TGTGCCAGCAGTTTATCCGCGAGCTCACCCCTCCACTTT. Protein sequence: CASSLSASSPLHF.

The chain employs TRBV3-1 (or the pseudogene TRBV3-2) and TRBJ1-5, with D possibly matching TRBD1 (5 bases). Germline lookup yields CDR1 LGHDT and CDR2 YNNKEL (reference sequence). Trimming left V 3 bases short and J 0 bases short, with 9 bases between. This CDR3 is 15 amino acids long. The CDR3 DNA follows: TGTGCCAGCAGCCATGGGGGGTATAGCAATCAGCCCCAGCATTTT. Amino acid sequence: CASSHGGYSNQPQHF.

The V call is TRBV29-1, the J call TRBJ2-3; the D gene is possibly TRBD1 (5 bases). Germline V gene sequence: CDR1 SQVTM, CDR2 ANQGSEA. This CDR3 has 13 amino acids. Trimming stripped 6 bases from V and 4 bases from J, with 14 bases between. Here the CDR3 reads CSVQGIRADTQYF. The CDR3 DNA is TGCAGCGTCCAGGGTATACGCGCAGATACGCAGTATTTT.

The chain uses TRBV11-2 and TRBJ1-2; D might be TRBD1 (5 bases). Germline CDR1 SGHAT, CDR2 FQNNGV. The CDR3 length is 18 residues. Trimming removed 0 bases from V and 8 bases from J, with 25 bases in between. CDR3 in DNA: TGTGCCAGCAGCTTAGATCACAGGATGGGGGGGACCACTAACGGCTACACCTTC. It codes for CASSLDHRMGGTTNGYTF. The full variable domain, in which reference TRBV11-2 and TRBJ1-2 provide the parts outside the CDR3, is EAGVAQSPRYKIIEKRQSVAFWCNPISGHATLYWYQQILGQGPKLLIQFQNNGVVDDSQLPKDRFSAERLKGVDSTLKIQPAKLEDSAVYLCASSLDHRMGGTTNGYTFGSGTRLTVV.

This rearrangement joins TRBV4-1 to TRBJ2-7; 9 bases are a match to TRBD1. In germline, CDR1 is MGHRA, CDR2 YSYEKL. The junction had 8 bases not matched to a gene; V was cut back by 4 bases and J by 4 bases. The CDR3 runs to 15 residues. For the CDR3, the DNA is TGCGCCAGCAGCCCATTCGGCGGGACAGGGTACGAGCAGTACGTC. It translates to CASSPFGGTGYEQYV.

The CDR3 loop is CAWSEAGGTQFF. CDR3 DNA sequence: TGTGCCTGGAGTGAAGCGGGAGGGACTCAGTTCTTC. V is TRBV30 and J is TRBJ2-1, with 10 bases matching TRBD2. V shed 1 base and J 13 bases; nucleotides not matched to a gene: 4. Germline-derived CDR1 and CDR2 are GTSNPN and SVGIG (reference sequence). The CDR3 sequence is 12 residues long. The full variable domain, completed using reference TRBV30 and TRBJ2-1, is SQTIHQWPATLVQPVGSPLSLECTVEGTSNPNLYWYRQAAGRGLQLLFYSVGIGQISSEVPQNLSASRPQDRQFILSSKKLLLSDSGFYLCAWSEAGGTQFFGPGTRLTVL.

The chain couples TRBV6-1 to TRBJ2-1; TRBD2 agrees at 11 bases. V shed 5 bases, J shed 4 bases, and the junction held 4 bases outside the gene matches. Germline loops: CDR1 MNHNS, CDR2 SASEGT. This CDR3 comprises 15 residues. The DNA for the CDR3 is TGTGCCAGCAGTACTAGACTAGCGGGATACAATGAGCAGTTCTTC. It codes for CASSTRLAGYNEQFF.